The subject of this entry is one TCR beta chain. Input was roughly 616 ng to 6,500 ng of genomic DNA from tumor or blood. These data originate in a study of T cells in tumors after PD-1 blockade. Across the study: Treatment was either pembrolizumab 200 mg every 3 weeks or cemiplimab 350 mg every 2 weeks. A subset received ongoing vismodegib 150 mg daily alongside anti-PD-1 therapy.

Assay used: immunoSEQ multiplex PCR; TCRdb lists only in-frame clones, some missing. Of 20,000 to 30,000 clones detected, around four fifths appear once; the ten largest clones hold less than 15%. Germline lookup yields CDR1 SGHRS and CDR2 YFSETQ. The CDR3 length is 15 residues. The V gene lost 5 bases and the J gene lost 2 bases, with 11 bases spanning the gap. The source was PBMCs, collected after anti-PD-1 treatment. This chain connects TRBV5-1 to TRBJ1-6; maybe TRBD1 (5 bases). The source of this sequence is a human donor with basal cell carcinoma. This CDR3 reads CASRLGVAYNSPLHF. The CDR3 nucleotides read TGCGCCAGCAGGCTGGGGGTCGCCTATAATTCACCCCTCCACTTT.